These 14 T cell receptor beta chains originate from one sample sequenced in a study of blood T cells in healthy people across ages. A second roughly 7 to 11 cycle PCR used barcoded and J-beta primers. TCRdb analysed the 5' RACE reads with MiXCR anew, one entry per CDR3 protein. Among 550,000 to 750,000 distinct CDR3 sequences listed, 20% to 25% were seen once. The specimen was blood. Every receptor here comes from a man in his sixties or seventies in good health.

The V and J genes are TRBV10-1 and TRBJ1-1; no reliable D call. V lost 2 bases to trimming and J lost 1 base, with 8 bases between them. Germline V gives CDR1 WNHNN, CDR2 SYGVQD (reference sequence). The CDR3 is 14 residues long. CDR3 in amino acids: CASSEGLENTEAFF. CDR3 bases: TGCGCCAGCAGTGAGGGTCTGGAGAACACTGAAGCTTTCTTT.

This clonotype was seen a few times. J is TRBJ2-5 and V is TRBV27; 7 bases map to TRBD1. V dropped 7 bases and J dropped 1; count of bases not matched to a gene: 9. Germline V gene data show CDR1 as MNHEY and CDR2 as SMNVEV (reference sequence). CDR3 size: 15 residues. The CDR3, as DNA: TGTGCCAGCAATTCAAGGTGGGACAGCCAAGAGACCCAGTACTTC. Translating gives CASNSRWDSQETQYF.

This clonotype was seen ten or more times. CDR3: CASSPSGRLFNEQFF. In nucleotides, the CDR3 is TGTGCCAGCAGCCCCAGCGGGAGGCTCTTCAATGAGCAGTTCTTC. The chain is built from TRBV3-1 and TRBJ2-1; 9 bases line up with TRBD2. This CDR3 comprises 15 residues. V shed 4 bases, J shed 6 bases, and the junction held 7 bases outside the gene matches. Germline V gene sequence: CDR1 LGHDT, CDR2 YNNKEL (reference sequence).

This CDR3 reads CASRETSGDYEQYF. CDR3 nucleotides: TGTGCCAGCAGAGAGACTAGCGGAGACTACGAGCAGTACTTC. V is TRBV6-2 or TRBV6-3 and J is TRBJ2-7, with 9 positions matching TRBD2. This CDR3 contains 14 residues. The germline V gene encodes CDR1 MNHEY and CDR2 SVGEGT. After removal of 6 bases from V and 3 bases from J, the junction contained 6 bases not matched to a gene.

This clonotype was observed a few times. CDR3 bases: TGTGCCAGCAGCTGGACAGCGGAGGGCTACACCTTC. Translation gives CASSWTAEGYTF. V usage is TRBV5-8 and J usage is TRBJ1-2; TRBD1 might be the D (6 bases). The CDR3 is 12 amino acids. Trimming shortened V by 3 bases and J by 8 bases, and 11 bases separated the two germline ends. Germline loops: CDR1 SGHTS, CDR2 YDEGEE.

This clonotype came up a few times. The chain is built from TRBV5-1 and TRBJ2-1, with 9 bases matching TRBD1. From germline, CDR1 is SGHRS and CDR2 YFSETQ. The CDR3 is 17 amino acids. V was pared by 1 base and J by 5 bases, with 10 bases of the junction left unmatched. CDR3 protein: CASSLMTGQGSNNEQFF. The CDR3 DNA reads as TGCGCCAGCAGCTTGATGACAGGACAGGGGAGTAACAATGAGCAGTTCTTC.

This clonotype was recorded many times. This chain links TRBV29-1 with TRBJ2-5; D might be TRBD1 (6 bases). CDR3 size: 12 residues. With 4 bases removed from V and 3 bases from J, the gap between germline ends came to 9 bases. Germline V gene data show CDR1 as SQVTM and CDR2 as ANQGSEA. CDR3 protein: CSVAAGEETQYF. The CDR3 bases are TGCAGCGTTGCCGCAGGGGAAGAGACCCAGTACTTC.

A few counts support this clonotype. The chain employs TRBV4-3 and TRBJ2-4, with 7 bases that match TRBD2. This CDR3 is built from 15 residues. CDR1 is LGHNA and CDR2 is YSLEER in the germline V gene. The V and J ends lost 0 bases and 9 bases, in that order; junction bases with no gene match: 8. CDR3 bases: TGCGCCAGCAGCCAAGATCCGGGGGGAGGGAGCATTCAGTACTTC. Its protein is CASSQDPGGGSIQYF.

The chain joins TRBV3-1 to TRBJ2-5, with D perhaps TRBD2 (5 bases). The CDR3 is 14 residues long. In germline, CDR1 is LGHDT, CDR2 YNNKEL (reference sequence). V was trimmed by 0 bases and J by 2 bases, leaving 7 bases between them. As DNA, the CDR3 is TGTGCCAGCAGCCAAGAGGAGGAGCAAGAGACCCAGTACTTC. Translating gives CASSQEEEQETQYF.

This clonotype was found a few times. CDR3: CASSKQEQPQHF. In DNA, the CDR3 is TGTGCCAGCAGTAAACAGGAACAGCCCCAGCATTTT. The rearrangement links TRBV6-1 to TRBJ1-5, with D possibly matching TRBD1 (5 bases). Germline-derived CDR1 and CDR2 are MNHNS and SASEGT. This CDR3 spans 12 amino acids. The germline V and J ends were trimmed by 5 bases and 7 bases, with 9 bases remaining between them.

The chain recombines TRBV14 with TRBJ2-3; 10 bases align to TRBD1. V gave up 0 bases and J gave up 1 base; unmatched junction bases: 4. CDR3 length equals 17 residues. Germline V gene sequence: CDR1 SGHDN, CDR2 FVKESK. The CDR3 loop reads CASSQDRGTGGTDTQYF. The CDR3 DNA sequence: TGTGCCAGCAGCCAAGATCGCGGGACAGGGGGCACAGATACGCAGTATTTT.

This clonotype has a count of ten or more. The CDR3 loop reads CASSQLRGLREKLFF. CDR3 nucleotides: TGCGCCAGCAGCCAACTGAGGGGGCTAAGAGAAAAACTGTTTTTT. V is TRBV4-1 and J is TRBJ1-4; TRBD1 matches 7 bases. Germline V gene lookup returns CDR1 MGHRA and CDR2 YSYEKL. This CDR3 has 15 residues. V lost 2 bases to trimming and J lost 8 bases; unmatched junction nucleotides: 8.

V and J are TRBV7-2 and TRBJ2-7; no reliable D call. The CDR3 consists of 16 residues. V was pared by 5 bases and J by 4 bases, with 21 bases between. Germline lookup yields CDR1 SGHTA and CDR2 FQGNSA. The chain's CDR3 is CASSQRHSTPLYEQYF. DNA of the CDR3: TGTGCCAGCAGCCAGAGACATTCCACCCCTCTTTACGAGCAGTACTTC.

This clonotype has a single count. The CDR3 nucleotides read TGTGCCAGCAGCGAACCGGTGGACGGACGCGGATACTACAATGAGCAGTTCTTC. The encoded protein is CASSEPVDGRGYYNEQFF. The chain joins TRBV7-9 to TRBJ2-1; no clear D. Germline values: CDR1 SEHNR, CDR2 FQNEAQ (reference sequence). V lost 5 bases and J lost 3, with 23 bases in between. The CDR3 runs 18 residues.